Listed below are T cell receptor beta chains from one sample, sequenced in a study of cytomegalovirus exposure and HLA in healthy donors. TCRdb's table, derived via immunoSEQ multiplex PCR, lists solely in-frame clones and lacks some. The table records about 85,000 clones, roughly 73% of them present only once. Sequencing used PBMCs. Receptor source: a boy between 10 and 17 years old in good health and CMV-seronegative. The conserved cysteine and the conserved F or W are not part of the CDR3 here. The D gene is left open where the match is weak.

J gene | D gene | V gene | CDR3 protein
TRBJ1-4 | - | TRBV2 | ASSSEELNEKLF
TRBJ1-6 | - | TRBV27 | ASSLGPAHSPLH
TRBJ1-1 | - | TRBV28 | ASSLQERIGDTEAF
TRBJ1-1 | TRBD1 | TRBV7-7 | ASSYTGDTEAF
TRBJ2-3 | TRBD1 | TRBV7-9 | ASTGTGGVSSTDTQY
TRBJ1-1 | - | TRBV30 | AWTMTENTEAF
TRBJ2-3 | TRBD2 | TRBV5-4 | ASRERGGGNTDTQY
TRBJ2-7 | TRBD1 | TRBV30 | AWSGTGLPYEQY
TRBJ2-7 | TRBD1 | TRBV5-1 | ASSWTGDEQY
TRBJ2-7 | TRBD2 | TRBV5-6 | ASNSHPRGPELAVREQY
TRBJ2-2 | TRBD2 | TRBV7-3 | ASSREAGELF
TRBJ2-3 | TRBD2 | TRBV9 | ASSALSRGGPVSTDTQY
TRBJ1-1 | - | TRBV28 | ASSRQEMGSTEAF
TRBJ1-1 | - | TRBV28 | ASTRRRENTEAF
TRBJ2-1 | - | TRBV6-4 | ASSGGSSYNEQF
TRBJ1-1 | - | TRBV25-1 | ASSESRAGLTEAF
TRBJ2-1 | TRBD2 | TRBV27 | ASSLRSGDEQF
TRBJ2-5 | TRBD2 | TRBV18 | ASSSERGPGETQY
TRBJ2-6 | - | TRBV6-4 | ASSSTSGANVLT
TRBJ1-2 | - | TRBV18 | ASSPSGVNGYT
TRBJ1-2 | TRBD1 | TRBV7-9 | ASSPGQGHGYT
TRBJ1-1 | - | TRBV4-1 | ASSQGDSTGTEAF
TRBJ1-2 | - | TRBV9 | ASSAGSVYGYT
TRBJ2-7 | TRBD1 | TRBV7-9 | ASSPWTGGEDEQY
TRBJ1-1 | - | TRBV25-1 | ASSRGRTEAF
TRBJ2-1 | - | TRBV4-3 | ASSLRGGGQF
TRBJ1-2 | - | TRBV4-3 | ASSQGWGGSYGYT
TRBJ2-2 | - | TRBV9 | ASSVDWREDTGELF
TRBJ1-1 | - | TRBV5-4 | ASSVRDNTEAF
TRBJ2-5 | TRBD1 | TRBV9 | ASSSTGTGETQY
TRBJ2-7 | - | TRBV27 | ASSLGVEQY
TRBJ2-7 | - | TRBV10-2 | ASSDWTNYEQY
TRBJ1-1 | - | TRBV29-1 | SVVAGANTEAF
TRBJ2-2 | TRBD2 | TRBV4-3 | ASSQSGGPFGELF
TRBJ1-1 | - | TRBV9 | ASSGSGALNTEAF
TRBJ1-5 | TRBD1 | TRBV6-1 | ASSRRTGDDQPQH
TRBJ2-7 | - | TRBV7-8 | ASNRGREERQY
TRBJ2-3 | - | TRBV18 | ASSPRVTSTDTQY
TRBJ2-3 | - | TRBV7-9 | ASSLLPPRLAQY
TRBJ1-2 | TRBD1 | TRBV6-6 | ASSTTGDDGYT
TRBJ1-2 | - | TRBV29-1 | SVGSDYGYT
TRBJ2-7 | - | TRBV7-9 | ASSLGLSYEQY
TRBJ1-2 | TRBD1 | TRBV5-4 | ASSLTGGGGGYT
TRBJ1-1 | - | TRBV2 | ASIGRPGMNTEAF
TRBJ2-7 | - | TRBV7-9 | ASSLLIGETNEQY
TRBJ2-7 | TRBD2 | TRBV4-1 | ASSQATSGTSYEQY
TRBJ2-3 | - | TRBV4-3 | ASSQDSLGDEQADTQY
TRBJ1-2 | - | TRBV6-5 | ASSKSAQRGYT
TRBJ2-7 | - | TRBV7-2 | ASQQRGEQY
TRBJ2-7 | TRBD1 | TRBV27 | ASSLSQGAYEQY
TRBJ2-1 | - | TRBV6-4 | ASSEGDESSYNEQF
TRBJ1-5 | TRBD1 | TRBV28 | ASRPGQGNNQPQH